These 8 T cell receptor beta chains originate from one sample sequenced in a study of cytomegalovirus exposure and HLA in healthy donors. Use of 60 Vbeta and 13 Jbeta primers characterized the PCR. TCRdb's copy holds only in-frame clones and misses some; the assay was immunoSEQ multiplex PCR. The table lists some 210,000 clones, 75% to 90% of them singletons, with 1% to 1.5% in the top ten. Material: PBMCs. These receptors were obtained from a man aged 25 to 40 in good health and CMV-seronegative.

The chain has TRBV18 and TRBJ2-7; TRBD1 matches 8 bases. The CDR3 totals 15 residues. Germline CDR1 is KGHSH and CDR2 is LQKENI. The junction had 5 bases not matched to a gene; V was cut back by 4 bases and J by 0 bases. The CDR3 DNA reads TGTGCCAGCTCACGAAGGACAGGGAGCTCCTACGAGCAGTACTTC. Encoded protein: CASSRRTGSSYEQYF.

The chain recombines TRBV5-1 with TRBJ2-7, with 9 bases matching TRBD1. The CDR3 loop spans 15 amino acids. V trimming: 0 bases; J trimming: 5 bases; junction bases outside the gene matches: 6. Germline V lookup: CDR1 SGHRS, CDR2 YFSETQ. This CDR3 is CASSLAGTGFDEQYF. The CDR3 nucleotides are TGCGCCAGCAGCTTGGCCGGGACAGGGTTCGACGAGCAGTACTTC. Complete variable domain (other parts from reference TRBV5-1 and TRBJ2-7): KAGVTQTPRYLIKTRGQQVTLSCSPISGHRSVSWYQQTPGQGLQFLFEYFSETQRNKGNFPGRFSGRQFSNSRSEMNVSTLELGDSALYLCASSLAGTGFDEQYFGPGTRLTVT.

The V and J genes are TRBV11-2 and TRBJ2-7, with 11 bases matching TRBD2. Germline assignment: CDR1 SGHAT and CDR2 FQNNGV. Trimming cost V 10 bases and J 4 bases; bases outside gene matches: 6. The CDR3 consists of 13 residues. The CDR3 reads CATKLAGAYEQYF. In DNA form, the CDR3 reads TGTGCCACCAAACTAGCGGGAGCGTACGAGCAGTACTTC.

CDR3 residues: CAISELRGWYQETQYF. The CDR3 DNA sequence: TGTGCCATCAGTGAGCTGCGGGGCTGGTACCAAGAGACCCAGTACTTC. This sequence joins TRBV10-3 and TRBJ2-5; D might be TRBD2 (6 bases). This CDR3 has 16 amino acids. V dropped 2 bases and J dropped 0 bases, with 13 bases sitting between them. Germline lookup yields CDR1 ENHRY and CDR2 SYGVKD.

The chain carries TRBV7-9 and TRBJ1-2; D might be TRBD1 (5 bases). The CDR3 spans 16 residues. V dropped 3 bases and J dropped 0 bases, with 14 bases sitting between them. In germline, CDR1 is SEHNR, CDR2 FQNEAQ (reference sequence). The CDR3 protein is CASSFLGGEANYGYTF. CDR3 DNA sequence: TGTGCCAGCAGCTTCCTGGGGGGAGAAGCTAACTATGGCTACACCTTC.

The chain carries TRBV27 and TRBJ2-7; the match to TRBD1 covers 9 bases. Per germline, CDR1 MNHEY and CDR2 SMNVEV (reference sequence). The CDR3 covers 17 residues. J lost 3 bases, V lost 6 bases, and 15 bases had no gene match. CDR3 coding DNA: TGTGCCAGCAGAACCAGGGGGGGGACAGGGTTTATCTACGAGCAGTACTTC. Its protein is CASRTRGGTGFIYEQYF.

The chain carries TRBV4-3 and TRBJ1-2; no clear D gene. The germline V gene has CDR1 LGHNA and CDR2 YSLEER. The V end lost 3 bases, the J end lost 4 bases, and 6 bases lay between the germline ends. The CDR3 is 12 residues long. The CDR3 nucleotides read TGCGCCAGCAGCCACGGACTCTATGGCTACACCTTC. This encodes CASSHGLYGYTF.

The chain combines TRBV4-1 with TRBJ1-1; D uncertain. The CDR3 has 14 residues. Germline CDR1 MGHRA, CDR2 YSYEKL. Trimming pared 0 bases from V and 9 bases from J, leaving 14 bases between. CDR3 nucleotide sequence: TGCGCCAGCAGCCAAGAACAGCAACCAACAAAAGCTTTCTTT. Amino acids: CASSQEQQPTKAFF.